Reported below is one TCR beta chain. Its antigen is not known. The sample is drawn from a study of T-cell reconstitution after alpha-beta-depleted transplantation in children. Study-wide results and caveats: About two months after transplant, alpha-beta T cells reportedly came from several hundred expanded graft clones. Surviving recipient T cells and thymic progenitors underlay high day-60 TCRbeta diversity in some patients. T-cell counts and diversity at one year post-transplant came mainly from newly produced T cells.

The CDR3 has 16 residues. Trimming stripped 4 bases from V and 4 bases from J, with 16 bases between. It was with unique molecular identifiers that the TCRbeta library was prepared. TCRdb passed the PCR reads through MiXCR, listing each CDR3 protein once. The profile covers hundreds of thousands of distinct CDR3 sequences, with 10% to 15% appearing a single time and 2.2% taken by the ten largest. The rearrangement uses TRBV12-3 or TRBV12-4 and TRBJ1-4; TRBD1 might be the D (5 bases). This specimen was PBMCs, mostly from graft donor cells, taken 360 days after TCRalphabeta/CD19-depleted stem cell transplant. The TCR comes from a male patient between 5 and 17 years old who had a stem cell transplant for acute myeloid leukemia, so the T cells may come from the graft donor. The CDR3 coding sequence is TGTGCCAGCAGTTCAGGCAGGGCCTCTGGTAATGAAAAACTGTTTTTT. Translation: CASSSGRASGNEKLFF.